The sequence of this T cell receptor beta chain was determined in a study of human T cells and chemical hapten exposure. Indicated time point: patch test 1, 2 weeks after DPC sensitization. Treatment meaning: therapeutic diphenylcyclopropenone sensitization with weekly scalp DPC. The ends lost 8 bases at V and 1 base at J; junction bases unmatched: 9. Germline CDR1 and CDR2: MDHEN and SYDVKM. CDR3 size: 15 residues. A single record per CDR3 protein comes from TCRdb applying MiXCR to the RACE reads. The table has some 120,000 distinct CDR3 sequences, 12% seen once. In its sample, this clonotype was seen many times.

The TCR comes from a woman aged 50 to 60 with alopecia areata. Some clones in this sample may be carry-over from other donors' samples. This chain joins TRBV28 and TRBJ2-7; TRBD2 matches at 9 bases. The sequencing used whole blood, collected in connection with sensitization to the hapten diphenylcyclopropenone (DPC). The CDR3 reads CASGGPSGVSYEQYF. Written as DNA, the CDR3 is TGTGCCAGCGGGGGGCCTAGCGGGGTTTCCTACGAGCAGTACTTC.